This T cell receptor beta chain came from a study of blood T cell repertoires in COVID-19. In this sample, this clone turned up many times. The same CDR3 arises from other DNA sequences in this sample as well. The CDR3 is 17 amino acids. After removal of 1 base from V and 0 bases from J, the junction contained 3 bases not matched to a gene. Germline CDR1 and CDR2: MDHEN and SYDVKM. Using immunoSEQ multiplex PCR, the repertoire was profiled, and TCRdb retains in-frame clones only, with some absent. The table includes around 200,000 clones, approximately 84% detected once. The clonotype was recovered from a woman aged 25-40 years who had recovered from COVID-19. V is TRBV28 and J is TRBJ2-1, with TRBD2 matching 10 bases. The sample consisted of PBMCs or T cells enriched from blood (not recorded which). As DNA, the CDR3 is TGTGCCAGCAGTTTATATCCTAGCGGGAGCTCCTACAATGAGCAGTTCTTC. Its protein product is CASSLYPSGSSYNEQFF.